These T cell receptor beta chains were read from a single sample in a study of human T cells and chemical hapten exposure. TCRdb re-analysed the RACE reads in MiXCR, keeping a single row per CDR3 protein. This table holds about 73,000 distinct CDR3 sequences, around 8.8% found once. The sample in question was whole blood, obtained in connection with sensitization to the hapten diphenylcyclopropenone (DPC). These receptors were taken from a woman aged 45 to 65 with alopecia areata. Some clones in this sample may be carry-over from other donors' samples. Each CDR3 is given with its conserved first and last residue. D genes are given only for firm matches. Rows may omit the clone size; those that give it use once, few, many or a size class.

>.|.|TRBJ1-5|TRBV6-2/TRBV6-3
CASSYTGGQGSNQPQHF
TGTGCCAGCAGTTACACCGGGGGCCAAGGGAGCAATCAGCCCCAGCATTTT
>few|.|TRBJ1-1|TRBV20-1
CSATRNEAFF
TGCAGTGCTACCCGCAACGAAGCTTTCTTT
>few|TRBD1|TRBJ1-1|TRBV20-1
CSARSDRVSTEAFF
TGCAGTGCTAGATCAGACAGGGTTAGCACTGAAGCTTTCTTT
>.|.|TRBJ2-2|TRBV5-1
CAISGPANTGELFF
TGCGCCATTTCAGGGCCCGCGAACACCGGGGAGCTGTTTTTT
>many|TRBD1|TRBJ1-1|TRBV5-6
CASSRGQVETEAFF
TGTGCCAGCAGTAGGGGACAGGTCGAGACTGAAGCTTTCTTT
>.|.|TRBJ1-5|TRBV28
CASGAGSHSNQPQHF
TGTGCCAGCGGGGCAGGGTCTCATAGCAATCAGCCCCAGCATTTT
>.|.|TRBJ1-5|TRBV28
CASTGAGHQPQHF
TGTGCCAGCACTGGGGCAGGGCACCAGCCCCAGCATTTT
>once|.|TRBJ2-7|TRBV6-6
CASNGKGQGGKEQYF
TGTGCCAGCAATGGGAAAGGGCAGGGCGGTAAGGAGCAGTACTTC
>many|.|TRBJ1-5|TRBV2
CASRKDRNSNQPQHF
TGTGCCAGCAGAAAGGACCGAAATAGCAATCAGCCCCAGCATTTT
>few|.|TRBJ2-1|TRBV18
CASSPRIGNEQFF
TGTGCCAGCTCACCCAGAATAGGCAATGAGCAGTTCTTC
>few|.|TRBJ1-1|TRBV12-5
CASGLVQNTEAFF
TGTGCTAGTGGTTTGGTACAGAACACTGAAGCTTTCTTT
>.|.|TRBJ2-5|TRBV19
CGQETQYF
TGCGGTCAAGAGACCCAGTACTTC
>many|.|TRBJ2-2|TRBV12-3/TRBV12-4
CASSPIRGELFF
TGTGCCAGCAGTCCCATAAGAGGGGAGCTGTTTTTT
>many|TRBD2|TRBJ2-1|TRBV7-2
CASSVGTSGRAQFF
TGTGCCAGCAGCGTAGGGACTAGCGGGAGGGCCCAGTTCTTC
>many|.|TRBJ1-1|TRBV20-1
CSAPNPSRATEAFF
TGCAGTGCCCCAAACCCCTCACGGGCCACTGAAGCTTTCTTT
>.|.|TRBJ1-6|TRBV20-1
CSALTDYNSPLHF
TGCAGTGCTCTGACTGACTATAATTCACCCCTCCACTTT
>.|.|TRBJ2-3|TRBV20-1
CSARDFRGEHTDTQYF
TGCAGTGCTAGAGATTTTCGCGGAGAGCACACAGATACGCAGTATTTT
>.|.|TRBJ1-6|TRBV20-1
CSANFGTGNSPLHF
TGCAGTGCTAACTTCGGGACGGGTAATTCACCCCTCCACTTT
>.|.|TRBJ2-1|TRBV19
CASRSEGGPVHEQFF
TGTGCCAGTCGATCTGAAGGGGGGCCTGTCCATGAGCAGTTCTTC
>few|.|TRBJ2-3|TRBV29-1
CSVEAGTDTQYF
TGCAGCGTTGAGGCGGGAACAGATACGCAGTATTTT
>.|TRBD1|TRBJ1-2|TRBV30
CAWSGGTGYGYTF
TGTGCCTGGAGTGGCGGGACAGGGTATGGCTACACCTTC
>few|.|TRBJ2-1|TRBV19
CASQMGYNEQFF
TGTGCCAGCCAGATGGGGTACAATGAGCAGTTCTTC
>few|.|TRBJ2-3|TRBV7-2
CASSLGGAGTDTQYF
TGTGCCAGCAGCTTAGGGGGGGCCGGCACAGATACGCAGTATTTT
>.|TRBD2|TRBJ2-3|TRBV7-3
CASSLGLARGDTQYF
TGTGCCAGCAGCTTGGGACTTGCGCGGGGGGATACGCAGTATTTT
>many|.|TRBJ1-1|TRBV2
CASSHLEAFF
TGTGCCAGCAGTCACCTTGAAGCTTTCTTT
>many|TRBD1|TRBJ1-5|TRBV6-2/TRBV6-3
CASSGSGQGVQPQHF
TGTGCCAGCAGTGGATCCGGGCAGGGGGTTCAGCCCCAGCATTTT
>.|.|TRBJ2-2|TRBV25-1
CASSDRVTGELFF
TGTGCCAGCAGTGATAGGGTCACCGGGGAGCTGTTTTTT
>few|.|TRBJ1-5|TRBV6-2/TRBV6-3
CASSYSRVGNQPQHF
TGTGCCAGCAGTTACTCCAGGGTCGGCAATCAGCCCCAGCATTTT
>many|TRBD1|TRBJ1-1|TRBV7-9
CASSFPPGQMNTEAFF
TGTGCCAGCAGCTTCCCGCCGGGACAGATGAACACTGAAGCTTTCTTT
>many|TRBD1|TRBJ1-2|TRBV7-2
CASSTRQGVYHYGYTF
TGTGCCAGCAGCACACGGCAGGGGGTGTATCACTATGGCTACACCTTC
>many|.|TRBJ2-3|TRBV20-1
CSADGVDTQYF
TGCAGTGCCGATGGGGTGGACACGCAGTATTTT
>.|.|TRBJ1-4|TRBV12-3/TRBV12-4
CASRAQGLREKLFF
TGTGCCAGCAGGGCCCAGGGCTTGAGGGAAAAACTGTTTTTT
>.|.|TRBJ2-7|TRBV5-1
CASQLRSHTSIRSYEQYF
TGCGCCAGCCAGCTACGGTCTCACACTTCCATCCGTTCCTACGAGCAGTACTTC
>.|.|TRBJ1-2|TRBV21-1
CASSVWGQNPFGYTF
TGTGCCAGCAGTGTGTGGGGACAGAATCCCTTTGGCTACACCTTC
>few|TRBD1|TRBJ2-7|TRBV5-1
CASSRAGTGTYEQYF
TGCGCCAGCAGCCGGGCGGGGACAGGGACCTACGAGCAGTACTTC
>few|.|TRBJ2-3|TRBV6-5
CASSSLDTQYF
TGTGCCAGCAGTTCCCTTGATACGCAGTATTTT
>.|.|TRBJ2-3|TRBV29-1
CSVAGGGQDFTDTQYF
TGCAGCGTCGCAGGTGGTGGGCAGGACTTCACAGATACGCAGTATTTT
>.|.|TRBJ2-1|TRBV21-1
CASSKREGQYNEQFF
TGTGCCAGCAGCAAAAGAGAGGGCCAGTACAATGAGCAGTTCTTC
>.|.|TRBJ2-3|TRBV18
CASSPPVGSEADTQYF
TGTGCCAGCTCACCACCGGTGGGGTCGGAGGCAGATACGCAGTATTTT
>many|.|TRBJ1-1|TRBV7-9
CASSLSTGKAFF
TGTGCCAGCAGCTTAAGTACAGGGAAAGCTTTCTTT
>.|TRBD1|TRBJ2-3|TRBV20-1
CSARTGEGYTDTQYF
TGCAGTGCTAGGACAGGGGAAGGGTACACAGATACGCAGTATTTT
>few|TRBD2|TRBJ2-5|TRBV6-5
CASSYGAGGVETQYF
TGTGCCAGCAGTTACGGAGCGGGGGGAGTAGAGACCCAGTACTTC
>.|.|TRBJ2-1|TRBV20-1
CSAPGDAGMSYNEQFF
TGCAGTGCTCCTGGTGATGCGGGAATGTCCTACAATGAGCAGTTCTTC
>few|TRBD2|TRBJ2-1|TRBV12-3/TRBV12-4
CASRPGLAGKEQFF
TGTGCCAGCAGACCGGGACTAGCGGGAAAAGAGCAGTTCTTC
>.|TRBD2|TRBJ2-1|TRBV7-8
CASSLLRALTFGRESYNEQFF
TGTGCCAGCAGCTTACTCAGGGCTCTTACGTTCGGGCGGGAGAGCTACAATGAGCAGTTCTTC
>many|TRBD2|TRBJ2-3|TRBV27
CASSFKLLAGDPYTDTQYF
TGTGCCAGCAGTTTCAAACTTCTAGCGGGAGACCCCTACACAGATACGCAGTATTTT
>many|TRBD2|TRBJ2-3|TRBV20-1
CSARDSRAGAADTQYF
TGCAGTGCTAGAGATTCCCGGGCGGGAGCGGCAGATACGCAGTATTTT
>.|.|TRBJ2-1|TRBV29-1
CSVGQGGGDEQFF
TGCAGCGTTGGACAGGGAGGGGGCGATGAGCAGTTCTTC
>few|.|TRBJ1-4|TRBV5-4
CASSSPGLNEKLFF
TGTGCCAGCAGCTCCCCGGGGCTTAATGAAAAACTGTTTTTT
>many|.|TRBJ2-7|TRBV2
CASSRTVEQYF
TGTGCCAGCAGCAGGACAGTAGAGCAGTACTTC
>few|TRBD1|TRBJ2-5|TRBV4-1
CASSLDRVKTQYF
TGCGCCAGCAGCCTAGACAGGGTGAAGACCCAGTACTTC
>few|TRBD2|TRBJ2-5|TRBV7-2
CASSSRLAGAAETQYF
TGTGCCAGCAGCTCCAGACTAGCGGGAGCGGCGGAGACCCAGTACTTC
>many|.|TRBJ1-1|TRBV29-1
CSVERRNANTEAFF
TGCAGCGTTGAACGTCGGAATGCGAACACTGAAGCTTTCTTT
>.|.|TRBJ2-1|TRBV2
CASSETISYNEQFF
TGTGCCAGCAGTGAGACAATTTCCTACAATGAGCAGTTCTTC
>many|TRBD1|TRBJ1-4|TRBV28
CASSPLTGALGEKLFF
TGTGCCAGCAGTCCCTTGACAGGGGCGCTAGGTGAAAAACTGTTTTTT